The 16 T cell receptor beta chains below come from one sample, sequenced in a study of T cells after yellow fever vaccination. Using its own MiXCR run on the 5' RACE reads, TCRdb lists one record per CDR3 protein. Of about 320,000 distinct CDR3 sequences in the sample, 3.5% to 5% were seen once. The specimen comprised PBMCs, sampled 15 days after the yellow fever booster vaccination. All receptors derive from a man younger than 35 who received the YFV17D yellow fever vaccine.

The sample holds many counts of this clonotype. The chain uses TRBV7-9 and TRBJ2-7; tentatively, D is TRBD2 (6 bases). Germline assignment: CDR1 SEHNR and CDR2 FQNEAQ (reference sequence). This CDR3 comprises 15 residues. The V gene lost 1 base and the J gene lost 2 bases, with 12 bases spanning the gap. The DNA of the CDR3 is TGTGCCAGCAGCTTAGGTTGGCGGGGACCCTACGAGCAGTACGTC. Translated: CASSLGWRGPYEQYV.

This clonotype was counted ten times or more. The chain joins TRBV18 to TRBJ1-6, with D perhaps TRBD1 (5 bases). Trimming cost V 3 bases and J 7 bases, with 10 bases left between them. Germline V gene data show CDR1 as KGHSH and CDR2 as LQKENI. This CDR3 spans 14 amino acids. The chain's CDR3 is CASSPGPRNSPLHF. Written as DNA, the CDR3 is TGTGCCAGCTCACCGGGACCGAGAAATTCACCCCTCCACTTT.

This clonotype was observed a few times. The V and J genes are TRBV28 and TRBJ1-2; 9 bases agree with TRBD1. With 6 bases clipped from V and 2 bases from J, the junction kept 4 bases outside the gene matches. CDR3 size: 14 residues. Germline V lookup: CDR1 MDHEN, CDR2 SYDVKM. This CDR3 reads CASRTGTGNYGYTF. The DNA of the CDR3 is TGTGCCAGCAGAACTGGGACAGGGAACTATGGCTACACCTTC.

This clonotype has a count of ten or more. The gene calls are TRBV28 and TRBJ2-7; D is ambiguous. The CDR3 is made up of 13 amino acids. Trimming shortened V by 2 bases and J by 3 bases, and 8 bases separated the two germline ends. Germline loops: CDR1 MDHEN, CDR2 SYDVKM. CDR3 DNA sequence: TGTGCCAGCAGTTTACCTTTCAGCTACGAGCAGTACGTC. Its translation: CASSLPFSYEQYV.

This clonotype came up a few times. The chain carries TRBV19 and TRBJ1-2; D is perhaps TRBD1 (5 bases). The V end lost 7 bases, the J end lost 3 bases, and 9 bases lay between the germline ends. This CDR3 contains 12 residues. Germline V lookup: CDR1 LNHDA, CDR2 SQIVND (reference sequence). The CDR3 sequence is CASTLQDYGYTF. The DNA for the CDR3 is TGTGCCAGTACCTTACAGGACTATGGCTACACCTTC.

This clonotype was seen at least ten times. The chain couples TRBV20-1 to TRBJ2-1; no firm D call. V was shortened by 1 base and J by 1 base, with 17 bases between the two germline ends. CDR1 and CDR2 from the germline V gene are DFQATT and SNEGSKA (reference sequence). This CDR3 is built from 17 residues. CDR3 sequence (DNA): TGCAGTGCTAGAGCCCCATTGGTTCCTCTGTCCTACAATGAGCAGTTCTTC. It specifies CSARAPLVPLSYNEQFF.

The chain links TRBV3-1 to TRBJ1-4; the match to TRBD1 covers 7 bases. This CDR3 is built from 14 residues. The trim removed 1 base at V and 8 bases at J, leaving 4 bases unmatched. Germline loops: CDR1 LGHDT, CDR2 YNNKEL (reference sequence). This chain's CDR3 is CASSQGQGWEKLFF. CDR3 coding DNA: TGTGCCAGCAGCCAAGGACAGGGCTGGGAAAAACTGTTTTTT.

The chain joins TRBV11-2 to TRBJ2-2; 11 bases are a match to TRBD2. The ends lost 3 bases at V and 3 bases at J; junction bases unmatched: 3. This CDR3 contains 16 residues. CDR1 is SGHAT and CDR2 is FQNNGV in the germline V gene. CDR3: CASSLGTSGYTGELFF. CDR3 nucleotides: TGTGCCAGCAGCTTGGGGACTAGCGGATACACCGGGGAGCTGTTTTTT.

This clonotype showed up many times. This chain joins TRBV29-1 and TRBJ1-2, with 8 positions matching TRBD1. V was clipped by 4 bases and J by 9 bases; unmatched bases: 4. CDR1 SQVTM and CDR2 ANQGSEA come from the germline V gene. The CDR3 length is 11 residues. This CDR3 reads CSVGRDRRYTF. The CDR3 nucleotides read TGCAGCGTTGGCCGGGACAGGCGCTACACCTTC.

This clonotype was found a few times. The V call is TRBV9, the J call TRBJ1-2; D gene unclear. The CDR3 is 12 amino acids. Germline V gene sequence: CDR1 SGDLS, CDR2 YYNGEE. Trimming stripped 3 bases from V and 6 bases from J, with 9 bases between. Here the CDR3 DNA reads TGTGCCAGCAGCGCCGGCGGGGATGGCTACACCTTC. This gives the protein CASSAGGDGYTF.

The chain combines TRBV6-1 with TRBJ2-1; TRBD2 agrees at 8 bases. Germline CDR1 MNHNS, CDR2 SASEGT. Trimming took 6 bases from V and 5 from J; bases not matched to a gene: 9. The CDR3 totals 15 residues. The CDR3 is CASRIPGLDDNEQFF. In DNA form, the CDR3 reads TGTGCCAGCAGGATCCCGGGACTAGACGACAATGAGCAGTTCTTC.

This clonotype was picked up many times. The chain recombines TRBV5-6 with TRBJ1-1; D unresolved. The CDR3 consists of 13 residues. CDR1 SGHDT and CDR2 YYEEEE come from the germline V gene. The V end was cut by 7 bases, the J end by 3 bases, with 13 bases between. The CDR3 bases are TGTGCCAGCTACCTAGGGCCTCACACTGAAGCTTTCTTT. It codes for CASYLGPHTEAFF.

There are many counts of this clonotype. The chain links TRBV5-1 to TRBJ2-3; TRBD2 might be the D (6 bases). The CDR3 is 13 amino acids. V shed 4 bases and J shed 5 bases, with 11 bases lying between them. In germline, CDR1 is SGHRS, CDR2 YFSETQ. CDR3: CASSPEGRDTQYF. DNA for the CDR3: TGCGCCAGCAGCCCGGAGGGCCGAGATACGCAGTATTTT.

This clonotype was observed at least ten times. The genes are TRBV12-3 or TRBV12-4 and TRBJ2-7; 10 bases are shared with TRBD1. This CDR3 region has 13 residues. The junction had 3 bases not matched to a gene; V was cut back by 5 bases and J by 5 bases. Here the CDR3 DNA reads TGTGCCAGCAGTGGACAGGGGGTCAACGAGCAGTACTTC. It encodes CASSGQGVNEQYF.

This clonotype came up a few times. The CDR3 nucleotides are TGCGCCAGCAGTCGAGGGACTCGATTAGGCACAGATACGCAGTATTTT. It specifies CASSRGTRLGTDTQYF. The chain couples TRBV23-1 to TRBJ2-3; TRBD2 might be the D (6 bases). TRBV23-1 is given ORF status, its function remaining uncertain. The CDR3 consists of 16 residues. V was cut by 4 bases and J by 1 base, with 15 bases left in between.

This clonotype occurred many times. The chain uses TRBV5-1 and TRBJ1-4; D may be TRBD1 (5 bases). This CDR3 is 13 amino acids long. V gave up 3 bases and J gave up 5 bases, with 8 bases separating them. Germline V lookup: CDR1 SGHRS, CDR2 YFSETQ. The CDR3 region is CASSSGGNEKLFF. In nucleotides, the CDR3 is TGCGCCAGCAGCTCCGGGGGGAATGAAAAACTGTTTTTT.